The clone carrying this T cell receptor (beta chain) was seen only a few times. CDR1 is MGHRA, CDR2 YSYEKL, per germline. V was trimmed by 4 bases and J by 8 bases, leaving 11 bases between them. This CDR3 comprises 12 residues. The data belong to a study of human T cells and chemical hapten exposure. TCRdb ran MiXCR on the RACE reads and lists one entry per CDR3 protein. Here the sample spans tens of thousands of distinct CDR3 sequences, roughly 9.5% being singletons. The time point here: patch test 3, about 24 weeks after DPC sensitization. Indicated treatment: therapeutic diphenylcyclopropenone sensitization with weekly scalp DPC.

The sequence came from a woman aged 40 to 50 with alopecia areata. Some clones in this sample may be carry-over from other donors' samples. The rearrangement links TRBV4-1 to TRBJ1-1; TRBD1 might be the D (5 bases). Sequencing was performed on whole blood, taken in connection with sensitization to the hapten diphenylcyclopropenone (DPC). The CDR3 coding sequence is TGCGCCAGCAGCCGAGGGGTGCAGGAAGCTTTCTTT. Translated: CASSRGVQEAFF.